Following are 13 T cell receptor beta chains from one sample sequenced in a study of cytomegalovirus exposure and HLA in healthy donors. Vbeta (60) and Jbeta (13) primers were used in the PCR. TCRdb keeps only in-frame clones here, not all; method: immunoSEQ multiplex PCR. Of about 91,000 clones in the sample, 55% to 65% were seen once. Material: PBMCs. The receptors stem from a human donor in good health.

V and J are TRBV7-9 and TRBJ2-3; D remains unclear. Germline-derived CDR1 and CDR2 are SEHNR and FQNEAQ (reference sequence). The ends were cut back, 8 bases at V and 2 bases at J, with 5 bases in the middle. The CDR3 is 11 amino acids. CDR3 sequence (DNA): TGTGCCAGCCCATCCACAGATACGCAGTATTTT. This translates into CASPSTDTQYF.

The chain links TRBV11-3 to TRBJ2-7; 7 positions match TRBD1. V trimming: 5 bases; J trimming: 11 bases; junction bases outside the gene matches: 12. CDR1 SGHNT and CDR2 YENEEA come from the germline V gene. CDR3 length: 13 amino acids. CDR3 in amino acids: CASSTYRQGREYF. As DNA, the CDR3 is TGTGCCAGCAGCACTTACCGACAGGGACGGGAGTACTTC.

The rearrangement uses TRBV19 and TRBJ1-4; D is unclear. The CDR3 loop spans 15 amino acids. The V and J ends lost 5 bases and 0 bases respectively, with 10 bases between them. Germline V CDR1 and CDR2: LNHDA, SQIVND (reference sequence). The CDR3 loop is CASSARAATNEKLFF. The DNA for the CDR3 is TGTGCCAGTAGTGCCCGAGCCGCAACTAATGAAAAACTGTTTTTT.

The chain has TRBV6-6 and TRBJ2-2; TRBD1 aligns across 7 bases. The CDR3 sequence is 15 residues long. The germline V gene has CDR1 MNHNY and CDR2 SVGAGI (reference sequence). Germline trimming cut 6 bases from V and 5 bases from J; bases unmatched to any gene: 9. The CDR3, as DNA: TGTGCCAGCAGCCAGGAAGGGGGCGCAACCGGGGAGCTGTTTTTT. Its translation: CASSQEGGATGELFF.

The chain recombines TRBV7-3 with TRBJ2-5; no reliable D call. CDR1 is SGHTA, CDR2 FQGTGA, per germline. There are 13 residues in the CDR3. V was pared by 5 bases and J by 5 bases, with 12 bases between. The CDR3 here is CASSPSLPETQYF. CDR3 sequence (DNA): TGTGCCAGCAGCCCCTCCCTTCCTGAGACCCAGTACTTC.

About this clone: The junction and the germline gene differ at one end; a read error may be behind it. The chain links TRBV5-4 to TRBJ1-2; the match to TRBD1 covers 7 bases. The germline V gene has CDR1 SGHNT and CDR2 YYREEE (reference sequence). CDR3 length: 10 amino acids. The CDR3 nucleotides are TGTGCCAGCAGCTTGTGGGCAGGGGGATTC. This sequence encodes CASSLWAGGF. Using reference TRBV5-4 and TRBJ1-2 for the parts outside the CDR3, the full variable domain is ETGVTQSPTHLIKTRGQQVTLRCSSQSGHNTVSWYQQALGQGPQFIFQYYREEENGRGNFPPRFSGLQFPNYSSELNVNALELDDSALYLCASSLWAGGFGSGTRLTVV.

This clone came up a few times. The rearrangement links TRBV5-4 to TRBJ2-7; 11 bases map to TRBD2. The J segment lost 2 bases and the V segment lost 0 bases, leaving 1 base of the junction unmatched. This CDR3 is built from 15 residues. The germline V gene has CDR1 SGHNT and CDR2 YYREEE (reference sequence). CDR3 DNA: TGTGCCAGCAGCTTGGGACTAGCGGGAACCTACGAGCAGTACTTC. Its translation: CASSLGLAGTYEQYF.

The V gene is TRBV9, the J gene TRBJ2-1; D perhaps matches TRBD2 (7 bases). Germline V CDR1 and CDR2: SGDLS, YYNGEE. The ends were cut back, 0 bases at V and 2 bases at J, with 18 bases in the middle. CDR3 length: 18 amino acids. The CDR3 DNA reads TGTGCCAGCAGCGTAGCAGGAGGGGGGGGTCGGACCTACAATGAGCAGTTCTTC. Protein: CASSVAGGGGRTYNEQFF.

The genes are TRBV6-6 and TRBJ1-2; 11 nucleotides agree with TRBD1. The V gene's germline CDR1 is MNHNY and CDR2 SVGAGI (reference sequence). After removal of 9 bases from V and 8 bases from J, the junction contained 11 bases not matched to a gene. This CDR3 is built from 14 residues. CDR3 region: CASRPPGQGVGYTF. DNA of the CDR3: TGTGCCAGTCGACCCCCGGGACAGGGGGTCGGCTACACCTTC.

J is TRBJ1-1 and V is TRBV4-2; a possible D gene is TRBD1 (5 bases). In germline, CDR1 is LGHNA, CDR2 YNFKEQ. The V and J ends lost 2 bases and 1 base respectively, with 8 bases between them. The CDR3 runs 14 residues. CDR3 DNA: TGTGCCAGCAGCCAAAACGACAGGAACACTGAAGCTTTCTTT. As protein: CASSQNDRNTEAFF.

For this clone: The CDR3 does not end in the conserved phenylalanine or tryptophan, so this is likely a read error. The chain joins TRBV6-5 to TRBJ1-1, with D possibly TRBD1 on 5 matching bases. Germline V lookup: CDR1 MNHEY, CDR2 SVGAGI. V was shortened by 6 bases and J by 6 bases, with 20 bases between the two germline ends. This CDR3 region has 15 residues. The CDR3 DNA sequence: TGTGCCAGCAGCCCAAGCGGGGACCATCTATCTGAAGCTTTCTGT. Translated, it gives CASSPSGDHLSEAFC.

The chain is built from TRBV7-8 and TRBJ2-1; perhaps TRBD1 as D (5 bases). This CDR3 is 14 amino acids long. Germline CDR1 reads SGHVS; CDR2 reads FQNEAQ. With 6 bases removed from V and 10 bases from J, the gap between germline ends came to 19 bases. The CDR3 DNA sequence: TGTGCCAGCAGTGCGAAAGGGGAAGTACGCGAGCAGTTCTTC. This sequence encodes CASSAKGEVREQFF.

V and J are TRBV9 and TRBJ2-1, with 10 bases identical to TRBD2. V shed 4 bases and J 3 bases; nucleotides not matched to a gene: 4. Germline CDR1 SGDLS, CDR2 YYNGEE. This CDR3 is 15 amino acids long. Written as DNA, the CDR3 is TGTGCCAGCAGCACCCTAGCGGGGGTCTACAATGAGCAGTTCTTC. This gives the protein CASSTLAGVYNEQFF. The whole variable domain, filled in from reference TRBV9 and TRBJ2-1, reads DSGVTQTPKHLITATGQRVTLRCSPRSGDLSVYWYQQSLDQGLQFLIQYYNGEERAKGNILERFSAQQFPDLHSELNLSSLELGDSALYFCASSTLAGVYNEQFFGPGTRLTVL.